The 20 T cell receptor beta chains given below trace back to one sample, sequenced in a study of blood T cell repertoires in COVID-19. Sequencing was performed with immunoSEQ multiplex PCR; in TCRdb, only in-frame clones are kept and a portion is missing. The table includes about 59,000 clones, 70% to 80% detected once. The source material was peripheral blood. The source is a man of 80 years or more with acute or convalescent COVID-19.

The chain employs TRBV5-1 and TRBJ2-1; D uncertain. V lost 4 bases, J lost 3 bases, and 11 bases lay in between. The CDR3 contains 14 residues. The germline V gene encodes CDR1 SGHRS and CDR2 YFSETQ. The CDR3: CASSQVGFYNEQFF. The CDR3 DNA reads TGCGCCAGCAGCCAGGTTGGGTTCTACAATGAGCAGTTCTTC.

The rearrangement uses TRBV12-5 and TRBJ1-4; 7 bases are shared with TRBD1. The V gene end was trimmed by 6 bases and the J gene end by 8 bases; junction bases not matched to a gene: 15. This CDR3 has 16 amino acids. Germline loops: CDR1 LGHNT, CDR2 FRNRAP. CDR3 sequence: CASGSGQARFVEKLFF. The CDR3 DNA follows: TGTGCTAGTGGCTCAGGACAGGCGCGTTTTGTGGAAAAACTGTTTTTT. The variable domain in full, completed from reference TRBV12-5 and TRBJ1-4, reads DARVTQTPRHKVTEMGQEVTMRCQPILGHNTVFWYRQTMMQGLELLAYFRNRAPLDDSGMPKDRFSAEMPDATLATLKIQPSEPRDSAVYFCASGSGQARFVEKLFFGSGTQLSVL.

This clone was counted only a few times. The genes are TRBV5-1 and TRBJ2-1, with a tentative D call TRBD1 (6 bases). The V end lost 5 bases, the J end lost 15 bases, and 18 bases lay between the germline ends. The CDR3 runs 12 residues. CDR1 and CDR2 from the germline V gene are SGHRS and YFSETQ. The CDR3 DNA is TGCGCCAGCAGTCCTCAGGGGTTGGTGTTGTTCTTC. It specifies CASSPQGLVLFF.

The chain combines TRBV3-1 (or the pseudogene TRBV3-2) with TRBJ2-1, with TRBD2 matching over 10 bases. The ends lost 0 bases at V and 9 bases at J; junction bases unmatched: 8. The CDR3 has 16 amino acids. The germline CDR1 and CDR2 sequences are LGHDT and YNNKEL (reference sequence). Written as DNA, the CDR3 is TGTGCCAGCAGCCAAGACTGGAGCGGGAGGGAAGGTGAGCAGTTCTTC. It codes for CASSQDWSGREGEQFF.

The V and J genes are TRBV5-4 and TRBJ2-1; the match to TRBD1 covers 8 bases. With 0 bases clipped from V and 2 bases from J, the junction kept 1 base outside the gene matches. Germline CDR1 reads SGHNT; CDR2 reads YYREEE (reference sequence). CDR3 length: 15 amino acids. The CDR3 DNA reads as TGTGCCAGCAGCTTGGGGACAGGGACCTACAATGAGCAGTTCTTC. Protein: CASSLGTGTYNEQFF.

The CDR3 bases are TGCGCCAGCAGCCAAGCGGGGGCGAACACCGGGGAGCTGTTTTTT. It encodes CASSQAGANTGELFF. The V call is TRBV5-1, the J call TRBJ2-2, with 8 bases that match TRBD2. Germline loops: CDR1 SGHRS, CDR2 YFSETQ. V was pared by 4 bases and J by 0 bases, with 2 bases of the junction left unmatched. The CDR3 has 15 residues.

This clone was recorded a few times. J is TRBJ2-7 and V is TRBV30, with TRBD1 matching 7 bases. The germline V gene encodes CDR1 GTSNPN and CDR2 SVGIG (reference sequence). The CDR3 has 15 amino acids. V was clipped by 3 bases and J by 2 bases; unmatched bases: 10. The CDR3 DNA sequence: TGTGCCTGGAGGGGCGGAGCACAGGGGCCCTACGAGCAGTACTTC. Protein sequence: CAWRGGAQGPYEQYF. Filled out from reference TRBV30 and TRBJ2-7, the complete variable domain reads SQTIHQWPATLVQPVGSPLSLECTVEGTSNPNLYWYRQAAGRGLQLLFYSVGIGQISSEVPQNLSASRPQDRQFILSSKKLLLSDSGFYLCAWRGGAQGPYEQYFGPGTRLTVT.

This chain links TRBV10-3 with TRBJ2-1, with 7 nucleotides matching TRBD1. The germline V gene encodes CDR1 ENHRY and CDR2 SYGVKD. This CDR3 contains 12 residues. Trimming removed 2 bases from V and 15 bases from J; junction bases left unmatched: 7. The CDR3 region has the DNA TGTGCCATCAGTGAGATGGCGGACAGGAGGTTCTTC. Its protein product is CAISEMADRRFF.

In its sample, this clone was seen once. The chain carries TRBV29-1 and TRBJ2-5; D uncertain. V was trimmed by 6 bases and J by 4 bases, leaving 6 bases between them. CDR3 size: 10 residues. From germline, CDR1 is SQVTM and CDR2 ANQGSEA. The CDR3 DNA follows: TGCAGCGTGACTGGAGAGACCCAGTACTTC. It specifies CSVTGETQYF.

The chain recombines TRBV9 with TRBJ1-1, with D uncertain. The germline CDR1 and CDR2 sequences are SGDLS and YYNGEE. The CDR3 sequence is 15 residues long. V lost 0 bases and J lost 1, with 10 bases in between. Written as DNA, the CDR3 is TGTGCCAGCAGCGTAGACTCCCGCCCGAACACTGAAGCTTTCTTT. Translation: CASSVDSRPNTEAFF. Variable domain in full (rest from reference TRBV9 and TRBJ1-1): DSGVTQTPKHLITATGQRVTLRCSPRSGDLSVYWYQQSLDQGLQFLIQYYNGEERAKGNILERFSAQQFPDLHSELNLSSLELGDSALYFCASSVDSRPNTEAFFGQGTRLTVV.

The gene calls are TRBV27 and TRBJ2-1; D not certain. CDR1 and CDR2 from the germline V gene are MNHEY and SMNVEV (reference sequence). The CDR3 runs 15 residues. V dropped 5 bases and J dropped 0 bases, with 11 bases sitting between them. Here the CDR3 DNA reads TGTGCCAGCAGTCCCCGGTTTGGCTCCTACAATGAGCAGTTCTTC. This sequence encodes CASSPRFGSYNEQFF.

The chain employs TRBV5-6 and TRBJ1-6; a possible D gene is TRBD1 (5 bases). The CDR3 is 17 amino acids. Germline assignment: CDR1 SGHDT and CDR2 YYEEEE. The germline V and J ends were trimmed by 7 bases and 0 bases, with 17 bases remaining between them. The CDR3 nucleotides are TGTGCCAGCGGGGATTGGCGGGGGAGCTCCTATAATTCACCCCTCCACTTT. Translated: CASGDWRGSSYNSPLHF.

The rearrangement uses TRBV7-2 and TRBJ2-1, with 10 bases fitting TRBD1. Germline assignment: CDR1 SGHTA and CDR2 FQGNSA. This CDR3 is built from 14 residues. The ends lost 4 bases at V and 6 bases at J; junction bases unmatched: 3. The CDR3 reads CASSSRDRGNEQFF. The CDR3 DNA is TGTGCCAGCAGCTCCCGGGACAGGGGCAATGAGCAGTTCTTC. The full variable domain, its missing parts supplied by reference TRBV7-2 and TRBJ2-1, is GAGVSQSPSNKVTEKGKDVELRCDPISGHTALYWYRQSLGQGLEFLIYFQGNSAPDKSGLPSDRFSAERTGGSVSTLTIQRTQQEDSAVYLCASSSRDRGNEQFFGPGTRLTVL.

This clone turned up a few times. V is TRBV2 and J is TRBJ2-5; TRBD2 might be the D (6 bases). This CDR3 spans 14 amino acids. Trimming pared 4 bases from V and 1 base from J, leaving 10 bases between. Per the germline V gene, CDR1 is SNHLY and CDR2 is FYNNEI. The CDR3 nucleotides read TGTGCCAGCAGTGTTGCGGGGAGCCAAGAGACCCAGTACTTC. Translating gives CASSVAGSQETQYF.

J is TRBJ1-2 and V is TRBV2, with TRBD1 identical over 10 bases. The CDR3 has 12 amino acids. The germline gives CDR1 SNHLY, CDR2 FYNNEI. After removal of 7 bases from V and 8 bases from J, the junction contained 4 bases not matched to a gene. CDR3 DNA sequence: TGTGCCAGCACGGGACAGGGGTCGGGCTACACCTTC. Amino acid sequence: CASTGQGSGYTF.

CDR3 region: CASSGTGGRGNTIYF. The DNA of the CDR3 is TGTGCCAGCTCAGGGACAGGGGGCAGGGGAAACACCATATATTTT. The chain couples TRBV28 to TRBJ1-3; TRBD1 agrees at 12 bases. Germline trimming cut 8 bases from V and 4 bases from J; bases unmatched to any gene: 6. Germline lookup yields CDR1 MDHEN and CDR2 SYDVKM. This CDR3 has 15 residues.

This rearrangement joins TRBV5-1 to TRBJ2-1, with 7 bases aligning to TRBD2. Germline V gene lookup returns CDR1 SGHRS and CDR2 YFSETQ. This CDR3 has 14 amino acids. V trimming: 4 bases; J trimming: 8 bases; junction bases outside the gene matches: 9. The CDR3 is CASSQNLRGDEQFF. The CDR3 bases are TGCGCCAGCAGCCAAAACCTACGGGGGGATGAGCAGTTCTTC.

The rearrangement joins TRBV5-6 to TRBJ1-3; TRBD1 matches 7 bases. This CDR3 spans 14 amino acids. CDR1 is SGHDT, CDR2 YYEEEE, per germline. V shed 4 bases and J 2 bases; nucleotides not matched to a gene: 3. This chain's CDR3 is CASSPTGAGNTIYF. The CDR3 DNA follows: TGTGCCAGCAGCCCTACAGGGGCTGGAAACACCATATATTTT.

This chain joins TRBV19 and TRBJ1-3; 7 bases fit TRBD1. CDR3 length: 16 residues. The J segment lost 1 base and the V segment lost 7 bases, leaving 10 bases of the junction unmatched. The germline V gene encodes CDR1 LNHDA and CDR2 SQIVND (reference sequence). CDR3 in amino acids: CASIQRDRSSGNTIYF. CDR3 bases: TGTGCCAGTATACAACGGGACAGATCGTCTGGAAACACCATATATTTT. The variable domain in full, with the rest retrieved from reference TRBV19 and TRBJ1-3, is DGGITQSPKYLFRKEGQNVTLSCEQNLNHDAMYWYRQDPGQGLRLIYYSQIVNDFQKGDIAEGYSVSREKKESFPLTVTSAQKNPTAFYLCASIQRDRSSGNTIYFGEGSWLTVV.

The chain joins TRBV24-1 to TRBJ2-1, with TRBD1 identical over 10 bases. V was pared by 3 bases and J by 3 bases, with 1 base of the junction left unmatched. The CDR3 runs to 15 residues. Per the germline V gene, CDR1 is KGHDR and CDR2 is SFDVKD. The CDR3 protein is CATSDRTGGYNEQFF. The CDR3 nucleotides are TGTGCCACCAGTGATCGGACAGGGGGCTACAATGAGCAGTTCTTC.